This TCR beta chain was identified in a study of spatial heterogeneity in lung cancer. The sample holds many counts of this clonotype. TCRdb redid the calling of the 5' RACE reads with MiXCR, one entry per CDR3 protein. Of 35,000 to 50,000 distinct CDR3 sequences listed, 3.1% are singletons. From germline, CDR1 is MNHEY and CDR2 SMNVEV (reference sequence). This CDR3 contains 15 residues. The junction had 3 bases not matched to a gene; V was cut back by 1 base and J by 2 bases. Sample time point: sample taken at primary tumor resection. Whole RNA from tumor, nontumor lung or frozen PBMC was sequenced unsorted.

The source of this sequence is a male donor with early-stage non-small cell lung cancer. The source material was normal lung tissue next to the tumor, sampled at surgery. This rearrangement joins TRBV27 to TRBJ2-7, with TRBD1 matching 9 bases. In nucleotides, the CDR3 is TGTGCCAGCAGTTTATACGGGACAGGGACCTACGAGCAGTACTTC. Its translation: CASSLYGTGTYEQYF.